The subject of this entry is one T cell receptor (beta chain). This sample stems from a study of blood T cell repertoires in COVID-19. At the level of the study: Material from acute and convalescent COVID-19 was sourced from the United States, Italy and Spain.

V lost 1 base, J lost 6 bases, and 9 bases lay in between. The CDR3 has 13 residues. Germline CDR1 and CDR2: SGHRS and YFSETQ. Only in-frame clones appear in the TCRdb table, and some are missing; sequencing was by immunoSEQ multiplex PCR. The data contain about 240,000 clones, over 80% of them singletons. The rearrangement uses TRBV5-1 and TRBJ2-3; D perhaps matches TRBD2 (5 bases). The TCR was taken from a man aged 25 to 45 who had recovered from COVID-19. The material sequenced was peripheral blood. The CDR3, as DNA: TGCGCCAGCAGCTTGCCCGGCGGGGATACGCAGTATTTT. The encoded protein is CASSLPGGDTQYF.